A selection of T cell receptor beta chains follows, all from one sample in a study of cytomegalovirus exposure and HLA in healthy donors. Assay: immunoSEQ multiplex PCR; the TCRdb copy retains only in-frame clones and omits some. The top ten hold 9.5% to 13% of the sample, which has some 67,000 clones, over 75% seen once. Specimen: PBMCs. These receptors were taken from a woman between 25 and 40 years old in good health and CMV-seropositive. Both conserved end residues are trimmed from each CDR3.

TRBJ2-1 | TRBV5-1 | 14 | ASSLEGTSGIDEQF
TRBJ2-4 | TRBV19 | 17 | ASSSGQGVLHPSKNIQY
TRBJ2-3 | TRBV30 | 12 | AWSVSSGGQRQY
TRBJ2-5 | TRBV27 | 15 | ASSLSPGRGTAETQY
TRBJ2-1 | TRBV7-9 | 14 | ASSSWTSGSHNEQF
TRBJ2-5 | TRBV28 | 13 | ASSGTGTIQETQY
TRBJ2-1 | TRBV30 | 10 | AWSLYGTGGF
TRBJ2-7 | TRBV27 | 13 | ASSLRAGEFYEQY
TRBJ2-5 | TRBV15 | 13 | ATRKAGGPAETQY
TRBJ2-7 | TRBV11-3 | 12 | ASSFSGGYYEQY
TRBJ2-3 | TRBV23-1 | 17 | ASCAGGSVPNNSTDTQY
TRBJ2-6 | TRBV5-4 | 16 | ASSLGVVGLSGANVLT
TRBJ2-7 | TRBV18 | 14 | ASSPPGLAGGDEQY
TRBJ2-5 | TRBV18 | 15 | ASSPLLEGAEWETQY
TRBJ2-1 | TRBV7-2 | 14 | ASSPRGRVQNNEQF
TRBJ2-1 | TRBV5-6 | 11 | ASSFGQVNEQF
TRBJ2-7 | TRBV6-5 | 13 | ASRGGGTGSHEQY
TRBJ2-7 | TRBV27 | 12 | ASSLGPRLNEQY